This entry concerns a single T cell receptor (beta chain). The clone's antigen remains unknown. No per-base quality is available; no much larger clone lies one base away. The data derive from a study of T cell repertoires in ileal Crohn's disease (dated by TCRdb to 2018 to 2020). With regard to the full study: The median duration of disease was 7.9 years, and at the time of surgery 35% to 45% of patients were active smokers. Surgery was performed for a complication in all patients, with stricturing disease in approximately 60% and penetrating disease in roughly 39%. About half of the patients received postoperative therapy: over nine received thiopurines and some 20 received anti-TNF agents. Endoscopic postoperative recurrence was defined as a Rutgeerts score above i0. A prospective multicentre cohort supplied the 55 to 65 Crohn's disease patients whose TCR repertoires were analysed. A total of roughly 170 mucosal samples from roughly 57 patients were sequenced, collected from several sites on the surgical specimen and at postoperative endoscopy. The study was conducted in parallel with a multicentre cohort that was designed to identify predictors of early endoscopic recurrence following ileocolonic resection. Overall study results and their limits: Endoscopic recurrence was found to be associated with higher high-frequency clone percentages at surgery, and recurrence was observed in all patients with clonality above 26.8% (18/57). Only a subgroup of patients, of unstated size, had their mucosal CD4 and CD8 T cells sorted and sequenced. Compared with CD4 T cells, sorted CD8 T cells held more high-frequency clones, which suggests that the mucosal expansions were mostly CD8. Compared with non-smokers, patients who were active smokers at surgery showed a significantly higher proportion of clonal expansions (roughly 26% vs 20%, p=0.02).

The junction carries 10 bases between V and J, which are trimmed by 4 bases and 7 bases respectively. Taken from the germline V gene (reference sequence), the CDR1 and CDR2 loops are LNHDA and SQIVND. The CDR3 sequence holds 12 residues, the cysteine and phenylalanine included. Just CDR3 DNA is preserved here, 36 bases in frame from base 1. For commercial TCRB immunosequencing, around 0.5 micrograms of biopsy DNA were submitted for each sample. CDR3 regions were amplified from genomic DNA by Adaptive Biotechnology using a two-step, amplification bias-controlled multiplex PCR. Primers covering every V and J gene segment were used in the first PCR, while barcodes and Illumina adapters were added in the second PCR. CDR3 libraries were sequenced on an Illumina instrument. Under the source paper's analysis protocol: Analysis combined the vendor-provided pipelines with custom analysis of raw data in R/Bioconductor under R version 3.3.0. Clonality, which ranges from 0 to 1, was calculated as the inverse of the normalised Shannon entropy across all productive clones. High-frequency clones were defined as the share of the repertoire taken up by the top 100 clones, keeping only clones that passed a 95% confidence test. Overlap between samples was measured with the Morisita-Horn index, while repertoire diversity was measured with the Simpson index. The clones in this table, taken by TCRdb from immuneACCESS, are in-frame only. Not every clone is retained; where verified, under half of the shortfall comes from an unresolved V gene, and the cause of the rest is unknown. V and J calls and clone size come straight from that table; D and trimming were deduced from the DNA. This sample holds some 28,000 clones; about 80% were observed only once. The top ten clonotypes cover over 15% of the sample.

Eligible patients were adults with ileal or ileocolonic Crohn's disease who had an indication for ileocolonic resection. Whole ileal mucosal biopsies were kept frozen at -80 degrees C prior to DNA extraction. A TRizol-based method was used to extract genomic DNA from the frozen whole biopsies, and the DNA was quantified with a NanoDrop 2000 spectrophotometer. The chain employs TRBV19 and TRBJ1-2; the D gene assignment is ambiguous. The TCR was taken from an adult with Crohn's disease. The sample comprised ileal tissue. The CDR3 has the sequence CASSNAGFGYTF. The DNA is as follows: TGTGCCAGTAGTAATGCAGGTTTTGGCTACACCTTC. The reference TRBV19 and TRBJ1-2 proteins fill in what lies around the CDR3, so the full variable domain reads DGGITQSPKYLFRKEGQNVTLSCEQNLNHDAMYWYRQDPGQGLRLIYYSQIVNDFQKGDIAEGYSVSREKKESFPLTVTSAQKNPTAFYLCASSNAGFGYTFGSGTRLTVV.